The 30 T cell receptor beta chains listed next were all sequenced from one sample in a study of human T cells and chemical hapten exposure. MiXCR, applied by TCRdb to the RACE reads, yields one record per CDR3 protein. The data show 380,000 or so distinct CDR3 sequences, around 5.5% seen once. Described time point: pre-sensitization, week 0. Treatment here: therapeutic diphenylcyclopropenone sensitization with weekly scalp DPC. Sequencing used whole blood, obtained in connection with sensitization to the hapten diphenylcyclopropenone (DPC). The source is a woman under 30 with alopecia areata. Some clones in this sample may be carry-over from other donors' samples.

In DNA, the CDR3 is TGTGCCAGCAGCTCGCGCGGGGACTACGAGCAGTACTTC. As protein: CASSSRGDYEQYF. This chain joins TRBV5-5 and TRBJ2-7; a weak D match, TRBD2 (6 bases). V lost 3 bases, J lost 3 bases, and 10 bases lay in between. The germline CDR1 and CDR2 sequences are SGHKS and YYEKEE (reference sequence). This CDR3 comprises 13 residues.

This clonotype was detected ten times or more. The chain recombines TRBV7-9 with TRBJ2-7; 7 bases align to TRBD1. V gave up 5 bases and J gave up 0 bases; unmatched junction bases: 10. The CDR3 contains 16 residues. CDR1 is SEHNR, CDR2 FQNEAQ, per germline (reference sequence). The CDR3: CASSPSDRVSSYEQYF. CDR3 in DNA: TGTGCCAGCAGCCCCTCCGACAGGGTGAGCTCCTACGAGCAGTACTTC.

The chain is built from TRBV25-1 and TRBJ1-1; D is possibly TRBD1 (6 bases). V lost 0 bases and J lost 3, with 11 bases in between. Germline V gene sequence: CDR1 MGHDK, CDR2 SYGVNS. CDR3 size: 15 residues. The CDR3 reads CASSEYMAGDTEAFF. Here the CDR3 DNA reads TGTGCCAGCAGTGAATATATGGCAGGGGACACTGAAGCTTTCTTT.

This clonotype has a count of ten or more. This chain links TRBV10-3 with TRBJ2-1; possible D gene TRBD1, 6 bases. CDR3 length: 11 residues. Germline V lookup: CDR1 ENHRY, CDR2 SYGVKD. V was pared by 6 bases and J by 7 bases, with 7 bases between. The CDR3 sequence is CAISTGNEQFF. Written as DNA, the CDR3 is TGTGCCATCAGCACAGGGAATGAGCAGTTCTTC.

This clonotype was counted many times. This chain joins TRBV29-1 and TRBJ1-2; unclear D gene. This CDR3 comprises 9 residues. V was shortened by 3 bases and J by 7 bases, with 3 bases between the two germline ends. Germline loops: CDR1 SQVTM, CDR2 ANQGSEA. The CDR3 is CSVDFGYTF. The DNA of the CDR3 is TGCAGCGTTGACTTTGGCTACACCTTC.

The chain carries TRBV7-2 and TRBJ2-7; D is perhaps TRBD1 or TRBD2 (5 bases each). CDR3 length: 15 amino acids. Trimming took off 1 base at V and 3 bases at J, with 13 bases between the two ends. Looked up from germline, CDR1 is SGHTA and CDR2 is FQGNSA. In DNA, the CDR3 is TGTGCCAGCAGCTTAGTCCGGGACCCCCGCTACGAGCAGTACTTC. It yields the protein CASSLVRDPRYEQYF.

The sample holds many counts of this clonotype. The J gene is TRBJ2-7, the V gene TRBV5-1; TRBD2 aligns across 14 bases. CDR1 is SGHRS, CDR2 YFSETQ, per germline. After removal of 3 bases from V and 0 bases from J, the junction contained 5 bases not matched to a gene. The CDR3 loop spans 17 amino acids. As DNA, the CDR3 is TGCGCCAGCAGCTGGGGACTAGCGGGGGCCCGCTCCTACGAGCAGTACTTC. It translates to CASSWGLAGARSYEQYF.

This clonotype was found many times. The chain joins TRBV29-1 to TRBJ2-5; D is ambiguous. The V end lost 1 base, the J end lost 0 bases, and 6 bases lay between the germline ends. CDR3 length: 13 amino acids. Germline lookup yields CDR1 SQVTM and CDR2 ANQGSEA. Here the CDR3 reads CSVEGTDQETQYF. The CDR3 DNA is TGCAGCGTTGAAGGGACGGACCAAGAGACCCAGTACTTC.

Many counts were recorded for this clonotype. The V call is TRBV12-3 or TRBV12-4, the J call TRBJ2-5; possibly TRBD1 for D (6 bases). The CDR3 length is 13 residues. With 3 bases removed from V and 4 bases from J, the gap between germline ends came to 9 bases. The CDR3: CASSFLGGETQYF. In DNA, the CDR3 is TGTGCCAGCAGTTTTTTAGGGGGAGAGACCCAGTACTTC.

This chain uses TRBV7-2 with TRBJ1-6; D may be TRBD1 (5 bases). CDR1 is SGHTA and CDR2 is FQGNSA in the germline V gene. The CDR3 is 16 amino acids. Trimming stripped 5 bases from V and 3 bases from J, with 14 bases between. CDR3 amino acids: CASSAGTVLYNSPLHF. CDR3 bases: TGTGCCAGCAGCGCCGGGACGGTTCTCTATAATTCACCCCTCCACTTT.

V and J are TRBV29-1 and TRBJ2-5; 9 nucleotides match TRBD1. Germline CDR1 and CDR2: SQVTM and ANQGSEA. V lost 7 bases and J lost 5; bases outside the gene matches: 8. This CDR3 comprises 13 residues. The CDR3 reads CSETTGGGETQYF. The CDR3 nucleotides read TGCAGCGAGACTACAGGGGGCGGTGAGACCCAGTACTTC.

This chain connects TRBV15 to TRBJ1-6; 9 nucleotides match TRBD1. Trimming cost V 4 bases and J 7 bases; bases outside gene matches: 5. The CDR3 length is 15 residues. The V gene's germline CDR1 is LNHNV and CDR2 YYDKDF (reference sequence). The chain's CDR3 is CATSNRDRANSPLHF. The CDR3 DNA reads TGTGCCACCAGCAACCGGGACAGGGCCAATTCACCCCTCCACTTT.

The chain combines TRBV13 with TRBJ2-3, with unresolved D. CDR3 length: 18 residues. Trimming pared 5 bases from V and 2 bases from J, leaving 23 bases between. Germline V lookup: CDR1 PRHDT, CDR2 FYEKMQ (reference sequence). CDR3 sequence (DNA): TGTGCCAGCAGCCCTCGAATCATGAATCTACTCCACACAGATACGCAGTATTTT. It encodes CASSPRIMNLLHTDTQYF.

This chain joins TRBV12-3 or TRBV12-4 and TRBJ2-1; 8 bases line up with TRBD1. The CDR3 runs to 15 residues. V lost 7 bases to trimming and J lost 6 bases; unmatched junction nucleotides: 11. CDR3 DNA: TGTGCCAGCACCCCAGGGGGCGGGCGAAGCAATGAGCAGTTCTTC. Translating it yields CASTPGGGRSNEQFF.

This clonotype was detected ten times or more. The V and J genes are TRBV6-2 or TRBV6-3 and TRBJ1-1; D ambiguous. The length of the CDR3 is 17 residues. The germline gives CDR1 MNHEY, CDR2 SVGEGT. Trimming left V 0 bases short and J 1 base short, with 15 bases between. CDR3 sequence: CASSYSMYWEGNTEAFF. The CDR3 DNA sequence: TGTGCCAGCAGTTACTCGATGTACTGGGAGGGGAACACTGAAGCTTTCTTT.

The chain is built from TRBV3-1 and TRBJ2-1; possible D gene TRBD2, 5 bases. In germline, CDR1 is LGHDT, CDR2 YNNKEL (reference sequence). The CDR3 covers 14 residues. Deletions cut 1 base from V and 4 bases from J, with 8 bases between. CDR3 sequence (DNA): TGTGCCAGCAGCCAAGCCGGGGTTTACAATGAGCAGTTCTTC. Translating it yields CASSQAGVYNEQFF.

The table lists this clonotype with a few counts. The V gene is TRBV5-5, the J gene TRBJ1-6; 8 nucleotides line up with TRBD1. Trimming took 2 bases from V and 9 from J; bases not matched to a gene: 7. Germline CDR1 reads SGHKS; CDR2 reads YYEKEE (reference sequence). This CDR3 spans 15 amino acids. The CDR3 DNA sequence: TGTGCCAGCAGCTTAGTTGGACAGGGTGTTTCACCCCTCCACTTT. Translation: CASSLVGQGVSPLHF.

This clonotype was picked up a small number of times. The chain carries TRBV28 and TRBJ1-2, with TRBD1 as a possible D gene (6 bases). Germline assignment: CDR1 MDHEN and CDR2 SYDVKM. Trimming took 5 bases from V and 5 from J, leaving 12 bases between them. CDR3 length: 13 residues. The CDR3 spells CASSPITGYGYTF. CDR3 bases: TGTGCCAGCAGTCCAATCACAGGGTATGGCTACACCTTC.

This clonotype was detected a few times. The DNA of the CDR3 is TGCAGTGCCCCTACCTCTAGCCCAGGGGGAACAGATACGCAGTATTTT. Translating it yields CSAPTSSPGGTDTQYF. The rearrangement uses TRBV20-1 and TRBJ2-3; 7 nucleotides line up with TRBD1. Germline V gene data show CDR1 as DFQATT and CDR2 as SNEGSKA (reference sequence). V lost 6 bases, J lost 3 bases, and 15 bases stayed unmatched. The CDR3 is 16 residues long.

The rearrangement uses TRBV9 and TRBJ2-3; no definite D call. Germline CDR1 and CDR2: SGDLS and YYNGEE. This CDR3 spans 15 amino acids. The V and J ends lost 0 bases and 0 bases respectively, with 8 bases between them. The CDR3 sequence is CASSVVGESTDTQYF. CDR3 coding DNA: TGTGCCAGCAGCGTAGTTGGCGAGAGCACAGATACGCAGTATTTT. Combining the CDR3 with reference TRBV9 and TRBJ2-3 gives the whole variable domain DSGVTQTPKHLITATGQRVTLRCSPRSGDLSVYWYQQSLDQGLQFLIQYYNGEERAKGNILERFSAQQFPDLHSELNLSSLELGDSALYFCASSVVGESTDTQYFGPGTRLTVL.

This clonotype was counted ten times or more. The V gene is TRBV3-1, the J gene TRBJ2-1, with 10 bases that match TRBD2. Trimming removed 4 bases from V and 10 bases from J; junction bases left unmatched: 7. CDR3 length: 14 residues. Germline loops: CDR1 LGHDT, CDR2 YNNKEL (reference sequence). The CDR3 DNA sequence: TGTGCCAGCAGCCGGAGGACTAGCGGAGGGGAGCAGTTCTTC. It translates to CASSRRTSGGEQFF.

This clonotype was found many times. The chain recombines TRBV18 with TRBJ2-1; D is uncertain. The CDR3 covers 16 residues. Trimming shortened V by 2 bases and J by 0 bases, and 11 bases separated the two germline ends. Germline CDR1 is KGHSH and CDR2 is LQKENI. CDR3 region: CASSPGGQSSYNEQFF. For the CDR3, the DNA is TGTGCCAGCTCACCAGGTGGGCAGAGCTCCTACAATGAGCAGTTCTTC.

This clonotype was picked up many times. A junction boundary mismatches the germline segment, possibly from a read error. This chain links TRBV29-1 with TRBJ1-2; no clear D gene. This CDR3 spans 15 amino acids. Germline lookup yields CDR1 SQVTM and CDR2 ANQGSEA. This CDR3 reads CSVEGGGIANYGYTF. CDR3 bases: TGCAGCGTCGAAGGTGGAGGCATAGCTAACTATGGCTACACCTTC.

This clonotype occurred a few times. This chain joins TRBV6-5 and TRBJ1-6; a weak D match, TRBD1 (5 bases). Trimming pared 0 bases from V and 12 bases from J, leaving 12 bases between. This CDR3 has 14 residues. CDR1 and CDR2 (germline): MNHEY, SVGAGI. The CDR3 is CASSYSGPQGPLHF. CDR3 nucleotides: TGTGCCAGCAGTTACTCCGGACCCCAGGGACCCCTCCACTTT.

The rearrangement joins TRBV7-9 to TRBJ2-1; a weak D match, TRBD2 (6 bases). Trimming removed 6 bases from V and 8 bases from J, with 11 bases in between. The CDR3 is 12 amino acids. Germline V gene lookup returns CDR1 SEHNR and CDR2 FQNEAQ (reference sequence). The CDR3 DNA is TGTGCCAGCAGGGGGCAGCGGGATGAGCAGTTCTTC. It specifies CASRGQRDEQFF.

This clonotype was counted a few times. The chain has TRBV4-1 and TRBJ2-5, with D possibly matching TRBD2 (6 bases). The CDR3 totals 15 residues. The germline gives CDR1 MGHRA, CDR2 YSYEKL. Trimming stripped 6 bases from V and 4 bases from J, with 18 bases between. The CDR3 nucleotides are TGCGCCAGCAGGTCAGAACGACGGGAGAGAGAGACCCAGTACTTC. Its protein is CASRSERRERETQYF.

This clonotype has a handful of counts. The DNA for the CDR3 is TGTGCCAGCAGTGGACAGGGAAGGGATCAGCCCCAGCATTTT. Protein sequence: CASSGQGRDQPQHF. The chain is built from TRBV6-6 and TRBJ1-5, with 8 nucleotides matching TRBD1. The CDR3 loop spans 14 amino acids. Trimming took 5 bases from V and 5 from J; bases not matched to a gene: 5. Germline V gene sequence: CDR1 MNHNY, CDR2 SVGAGI (reference sequence).

In its sample, this clonotype was seen a few times. The junction differs from germline at one of its ends, possibly a read error. This chain connects TRBV6-2 or TRBV6-3 to TRBJ1-5; tentative D call: TRBD1 (5 bases). The CDR3 totals 14 residues. Per the germline V gene, CDR1 is MNHEY and CDR2 is SVGEGT. CDR3 sequence reads: CANSWGESNQPQHF. CDR3 nucleotides: TGTGCCAACAGTTGGGGGGAGAGCAATCAGCCCCAGCATTTT.

The chain uses TRBV20-1 and TRBJ1-1; TRBD1 aligns across 7 bases. Germline CDR1 and CDR2: DFQATT and SNEGSKA (reference sequence). J lost 4 bases, V lost 5 bases, and 16 bases had no gene match. This CDR3 is 16 amino acids long. CDR3 DNA: TGCAGTGCTTTTGACAGGGCTAAAGGACAAAGCACTGAAGCTTTCTTT. Translated, it gives CSAFDRAKGQSTEAFF.

This chain uses TRBV20-1 with TRBJ2-1, with D perhaps matching TRBD2 (5 bases). CDR3 size: 15 residues. V shed 0 bases and J shed 6 bases, with 15 bases lying between them. The germline V gene has CDR1 DFQATT and CDR2 SNEGSKA (reference sequence). CDR3 DNA: TGCAGTGCTAGAGATCCGGGGAACACCTTCAATGAGCAGTTCTTC. Amino acid sequence: CSARDPGNTFNEQFF.